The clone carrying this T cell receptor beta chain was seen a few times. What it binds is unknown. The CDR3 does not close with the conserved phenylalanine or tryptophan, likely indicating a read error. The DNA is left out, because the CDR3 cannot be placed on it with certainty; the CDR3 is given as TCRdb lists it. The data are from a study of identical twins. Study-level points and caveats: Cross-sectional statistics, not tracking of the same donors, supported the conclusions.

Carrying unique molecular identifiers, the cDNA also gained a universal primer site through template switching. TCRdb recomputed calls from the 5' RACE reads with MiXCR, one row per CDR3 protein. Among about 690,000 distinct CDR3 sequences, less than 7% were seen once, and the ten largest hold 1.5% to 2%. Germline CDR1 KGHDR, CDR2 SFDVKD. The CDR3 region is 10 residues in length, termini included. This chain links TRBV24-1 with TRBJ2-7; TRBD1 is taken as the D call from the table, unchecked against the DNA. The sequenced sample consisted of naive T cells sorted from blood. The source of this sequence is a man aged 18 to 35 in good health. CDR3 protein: CATSDEQGSS.